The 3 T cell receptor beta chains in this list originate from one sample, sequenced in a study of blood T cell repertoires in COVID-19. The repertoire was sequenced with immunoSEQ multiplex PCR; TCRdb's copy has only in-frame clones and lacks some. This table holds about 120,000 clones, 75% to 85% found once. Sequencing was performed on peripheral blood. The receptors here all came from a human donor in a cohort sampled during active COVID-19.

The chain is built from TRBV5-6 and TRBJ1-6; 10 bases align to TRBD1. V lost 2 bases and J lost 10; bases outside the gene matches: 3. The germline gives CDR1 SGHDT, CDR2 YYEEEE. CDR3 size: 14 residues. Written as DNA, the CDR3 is TGTGCCAGCAGCTTAGGACAGGGGGGATCACCCCTCCACTTT. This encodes CASSLGQGGSPLHF.

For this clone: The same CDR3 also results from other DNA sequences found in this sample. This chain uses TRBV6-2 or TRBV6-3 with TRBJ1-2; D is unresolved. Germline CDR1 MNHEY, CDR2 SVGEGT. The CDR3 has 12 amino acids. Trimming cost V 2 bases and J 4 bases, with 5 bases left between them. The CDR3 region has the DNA TGTGCCAGCAGTTACGGCCCCTATGGCTACACCTTC. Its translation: CASSYGPYGYTF.

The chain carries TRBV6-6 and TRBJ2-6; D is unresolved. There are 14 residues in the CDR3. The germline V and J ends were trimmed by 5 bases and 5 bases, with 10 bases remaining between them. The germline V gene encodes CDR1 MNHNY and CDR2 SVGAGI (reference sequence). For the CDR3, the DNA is TGTGCCAGCAGTGACACCGGAAGGGCCAACGTCCTGACTTTC. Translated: CASSDTGRANVLTF.